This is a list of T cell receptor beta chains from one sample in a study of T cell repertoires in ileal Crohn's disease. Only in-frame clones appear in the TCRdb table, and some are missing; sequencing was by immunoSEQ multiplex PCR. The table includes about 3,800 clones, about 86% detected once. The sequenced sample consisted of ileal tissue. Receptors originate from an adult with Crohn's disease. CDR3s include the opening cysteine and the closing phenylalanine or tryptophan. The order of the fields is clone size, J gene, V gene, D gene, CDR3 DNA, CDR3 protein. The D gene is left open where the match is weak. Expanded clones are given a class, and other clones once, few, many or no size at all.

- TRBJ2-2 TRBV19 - TGTGCCAGTAGTATACGTGGGGAGTCCGGGGAGCTGTTTTTT CASSIRGESGELFF
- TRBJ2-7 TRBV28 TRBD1 TGTGCCAGCAGCCCTATCCCGGGACAGGGCTACGAGCAGTACTTC CASSPIPGQGYEQYF
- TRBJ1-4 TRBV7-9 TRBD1 TGTGCCAGCAGTTGGACAGGTTTCGGTGAAAAACTGTTTTTT CASSWTGFGEKLFF
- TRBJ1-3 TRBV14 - TGTGCCACCTCGGAGGGGATCTCTGGAAACACCATATATTTT CATSEGISGNTIYF
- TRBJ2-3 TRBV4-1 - TGCGCCAGCAGCCAAGTGCGAGCCTTCACAGATACGCAGTATTTT CASSQVRAFTDTQYF
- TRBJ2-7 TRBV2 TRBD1 TGTGCCAGCAGTGCCGACAGGGGAAGCTCCTACGAGCAGTACTTC CASSADRGSSYEQYF
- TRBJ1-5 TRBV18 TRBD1 TGTGCCAGCTCATTCGGGACAGGGGATCAGCCCCAGCATTTT CASSFGTGDQPQHF
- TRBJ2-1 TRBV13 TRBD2 TGTGCCAGCAGCCACCTTAGCCAGGGACTAGCGGGACAAAAGAATGAGCAGTTCTTC CASSHLSQGLAGQKNEQFF
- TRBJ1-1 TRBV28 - TGTGCCAGCAGTACCCCAGGGGCTATAACCACTGAAGCTTTCTTT CASSTPGAITTEAFF
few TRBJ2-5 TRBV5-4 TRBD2 TGTGCCAGCAGCTTAGGGCTAGCGGGGGGAGAGACCCAGTACTTC CASSLGLAGGETQYF
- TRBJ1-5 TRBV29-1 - TGCAGCGTTACCCTAGACGGCGGCGAGCCCCAGCATTTT CSVTLDGGEPQHF
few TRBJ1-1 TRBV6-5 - TGTGCCAGCAGTCGACAGACGAACACTGAAGCTTTCTTT CASSRQTNTEAFF
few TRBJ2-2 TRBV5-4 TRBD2 TGTGCCAGCAGCTTTGGGACTAGCGGGAGTGTCGGGGAGCTGTTTTTT CASSFGTSGSVGELFF
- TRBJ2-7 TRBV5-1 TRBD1 TGCGCCAGCAGCTCAGGGGGCGAGCAGTACTTC CASSSGGEQYF
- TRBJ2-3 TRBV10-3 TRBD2 TGTGCCATCAGTGAGCCACCGGGACTAGCGGGGAGCACAGATACGCAGTATTTT CAISEPPGLAGSTDTQYF
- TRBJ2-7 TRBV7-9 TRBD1 TGTGCCAGCAGCCCCGGGGGGACAGGGTTAACCTACGAGCAGTACTTC CASSPGGTGLTYEQYF
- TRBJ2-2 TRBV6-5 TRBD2 TGTGCCAGCAGTTGGGGAGGGATGGTGGACACCGGGGAGCTGTTTTTT CASSWGGMVDTGELFF
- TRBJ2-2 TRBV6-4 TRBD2 TGTGCCAGCAGTGAATCGGGGACTAGCGTTGGGGAGCTGTTTTTT CASSESGTSVGELFF
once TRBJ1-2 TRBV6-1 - TGTGCCAGCCAGACACGATTAACGAACTATGGCTACACCTTC CASQTRLTNYGYTF
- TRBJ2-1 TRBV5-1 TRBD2 TGCGCCAGCAACCGGCGGACTAGCGGGTTGACCTACAATGAGCAGTTCTTC CASNRRTSGLTYNEQFF
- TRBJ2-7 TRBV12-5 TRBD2 TGTGCTAGTGGTTTGGTACGAGGGAGGGAAAGTTACTCCTACGAGCAGTACTTC CASGLVRGRESYSYEQYF
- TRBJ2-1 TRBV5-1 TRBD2 TGCGCCAGCAGATTAGCGGGAGGGCAATACAATGAGCAGTTCTTC CASRLAGGQYNEQFF
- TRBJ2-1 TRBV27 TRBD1 TGTGCCAGCAGTTTGTGGCAGGGGGCCGGGAATGAGCAGTTCTTC CASSLWQGAGNEQFF
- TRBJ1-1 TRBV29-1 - TGCAGCGTCCGCCCTACAGGAGAGGAGACTGAAGCTTTCTTT CSVRPTGEETEAFF
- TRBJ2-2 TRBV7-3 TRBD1 TGTGCCAGCAGCGGCACAGGGGGGACCAACACCGGGGAGCTGTTTTTT CASSGTGGTNTGELFF
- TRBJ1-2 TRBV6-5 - TGTGCCAGCAGTTACTCAGGAGACTACGCGTCAGGAGGCTACACCTTC CASSYSGDYASGGYTF
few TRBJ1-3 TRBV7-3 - TGTGCCAGCAGCTCGGACAGCTATTCTGGAAACACCATATATTTT CASSSDSYSGNTIYF
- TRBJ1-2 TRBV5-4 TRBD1 TGTGCCAGCAGCTCATACGACAGGGCGTTCGGCTACACCTTC CASSSYDRAFGYTF
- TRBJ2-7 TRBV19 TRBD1 TGTGCCAGTAGTCCGGTCGACAGGGCCGAGCAGTACTTC CASSPVDRAEQYF
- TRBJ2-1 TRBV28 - TGTGCCAGCAGTTTATGGAAGGGAGAAGACAATGAGCAGTTCTTC CASSLWKGEDNEQFF
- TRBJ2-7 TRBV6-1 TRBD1 TGTGCCAGCAGGCCGGGACAGGGCTACGAGCAGTACTTC CASRPGQGYEQYF
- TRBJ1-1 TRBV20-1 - TGCAGTGCAGGAGCGGCTTTCTTT CSAGAAFF
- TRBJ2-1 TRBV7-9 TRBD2 TGTGCCAGCAGCTTAGCGTCCGGCGGGAGCCTTAATGAGCAGTTCTTC CASSLASGGSLNEQFF
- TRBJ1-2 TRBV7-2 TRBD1 TGTGCCAGCAGCTTCGGTTCCCGGACAGGGGACTATGGCTACACCTTC CASSFGSRTGDYGYTF
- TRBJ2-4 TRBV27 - TGTGCCAGCAGTTTCCTAACGGGGGAAAAAAACATTCAGTACTTC CASSFLTGEKNIQYF
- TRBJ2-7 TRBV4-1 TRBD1 TGCGCCAGCAGCCAAGTAACAGGGGGTACCTACGAGCAGTACTTC CASSQVTGGTYEQYF
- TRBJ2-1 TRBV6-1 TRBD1 TGTGCCAGCGGGGACAGGGGTTGGGAGCAGTTCTTC CASGDRGWEQFF
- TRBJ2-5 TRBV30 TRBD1 TGTGCTTCAACAGGGGGCCCCCTACAAGAGGCCCAGTACTTC CASTGGPLQEAQYF
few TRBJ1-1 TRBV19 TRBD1 TGTGCCAGTAGTGAACAGGGGGCACATGCTGAAGCTTTCTTT CASSEQGAHAEAFF
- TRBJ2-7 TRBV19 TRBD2 TGTGCCAGTAGTATAATTAAAGCGGGAGGAGGGCGCGAGCAGTACTTC CASSIIKAGGGREQYF
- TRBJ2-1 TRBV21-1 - TGTGCCAGCAGCATTTGCTTAGCTACACCTTCCGACAATGAGCAGTTCTTC CASSICLATPSDNEQFF
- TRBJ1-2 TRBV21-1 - TGTGCCAGCTCACCGATCCCGGGCCGCGGGACTTATGGCTACACCTTC CASSPIPGRGTYGYTF
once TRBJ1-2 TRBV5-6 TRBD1 TGTGCCAGCAGCTTGGAAGGGGGCAAGGATTATGGCTACACCTTC CASSLEGGKDYGYTF
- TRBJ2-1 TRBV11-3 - TGTGCCAGCAGCATTAGCGGCGTTGACAATGAGCAGTTCTTC CASSISGVDNEQFF
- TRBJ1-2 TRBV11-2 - TGTGCCAGCAGCCCCCGGGAAGGTGCTGGCTACACCTTC CASSPREGAGYTF
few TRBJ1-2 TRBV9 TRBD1 TGTGCCAGCAGCGGAACTGACAGGGTGGGGGGAGGCTACACCTTC CASSGTDRVGGGYTF
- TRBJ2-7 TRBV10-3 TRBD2 TGTGCCATCAGTGGGAGGACTAGCGTCGAGCAGTACTTC CAISGRTSVEQYF
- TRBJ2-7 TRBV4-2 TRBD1 TGTGCCAGCAGCCAAGATTTGGGGGACAGCTCCTACGAGCAGTACTTC CASSQDLGDSSYEQYF
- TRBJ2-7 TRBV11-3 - TGTGCCAGCAGCTTAGATCAGGACAGCCACTACGAGCAGTACTTC CASSLDQDSHYEQYF
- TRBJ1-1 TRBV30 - TGTGCCTGGAGTCGACAGCTAAACACTGAAGCTTTCTTT CAWSRQLNTEAFF
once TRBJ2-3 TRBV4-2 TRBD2 TGTGCCAGCAGCCAAGATATAGCGGGAGGTCCAGATACGCAGTATTTT CASSQDIAGGPDTQYF
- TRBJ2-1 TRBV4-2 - TGTGCCAGCAGCCACCCCTCGGAAGGTGGCGGGGACTACAATGAGCAGTTCTTC CASSHPSEGGGDYNEQFF
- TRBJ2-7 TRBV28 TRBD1 TGTGCCAGCAGCCCTATCCCGGGACAGGGCTACGAGCAGTACTTC CASSPIPGQGYEQYF